The 26 T cell receptor beta chains given below trace back to one sample, sequenced in a study of spatial heterogeneity in lung cancer. A single record per CDR3 protein comes from TCRdb applying MiXCR to the 5' RACE reads. The sample records about 94,000 distinct CDR3 sequences, approximately 19% being singletons. Noted time point: blood at routine non-recurrence follow-up after resection. The specimen comprised PBMCs, sampled at follow-up. The receptor source for this set is a male donor with early-stage non-small cell lung cancer.

This clonotype turned up a few times. The V call is TRBV27, the J call TRBJ2-5; 11 nucleotides agree with TRBD2. This CDR3 is 15 amino acids long. Germline values: CDR1 MNHEY, CDR2 SMNVEV (reference sequence). V trimming: 5 bases; J trimming: 6 bases; junction bases outside the gene matches: 8. CDR3 sequence (DNA): TGTGCCAGCAGTGCCCGACTAGCGGGGTTGAAGACCCAGTACTTC. Translating gives CASSARLAGLKTQYF.

This clonotype was counted only a few times. The chain recombines TRBV20-1 with TRBJ1-5, with D possibly matching TRBD1 (6 bases). This CDR3 has 17 residues. Germline CDR1 and CDR2: DFQATT and SNEGSKA (reference sequence). Trimming removed 3 bases from V and 3 bases from J, with 21 bases in between. CDR3 nucleotide sequence: TGCAGTGCTAGTGGACCGGGACACCGTGCCACCAATCAGCCCCAGCATTTT. It codes for CSASGPGHRATNQPQHF.

V usage is TRBV6-1 and J usage is TRBJ1-5; tentatively, D is TRBD1 (6 bases). The V and J ends lost 5 bases and 3 bases respectively, with 14 bases between them. This CDR3 region has 15 residues. Germline V CDR1 and CDR2: MNHNS, SASEGT. The CDR3 region is CASSLGHRNNQPQHF. The CDR3 DNA reads as TGTGCCAGCAGTTTGGGACATAGAAACAATCAGCCCCAGCATTTT.

V is TRBV18 and J is TRBJ2-3; TRBD1 or TRBD2 may be the D gene (5 bases each). Germline lookup yields CDR1 KGHSH and CDR2 LQKENI. CDR3 length: 14 amino acids. V lost 2 bases and J 5 bases, leaving 11 bases between the germline ends. DNA for the CDR3: TGTGCCAGCTCACCAAGGGACGACCGAGATACGCAGTATTTT. Its translation: CASSPRDDRDTQYF. Supplemented by reference TRBV18 and TRBJ2-3, the full variable domain reads NAGVMQNPRHLVRRRGQEARLRCSPMKGHSHVYWYRQLPEEGLKFMVYLQKENIIDESGMPKERFSAEFPKEGPSILRIQQVVRGDSAAYFCASSPRDDRDTQYFGPGTRLTVL.

The chain carries TRBV20-1 and TRBJ1-2; 7 nucleotides line up with TRBD1. The germline CDR1 and CDR2 sequences are DFQATT and SNEGSKA (reference sequence). Trimming removed 2 bases from V and 5 bases from J; junction bases left unmatched: 17. The CDR3 length is 17 residues. Here the CDR3 reads CSARSRDSQRPGYGYTF. The CDR3, as DNA: TGCAGTGCTAGATCCCGGGACAGCCAACGCCCAGGATATGGCTACACCTTC.

This clonotype was counted a few times. The chain is built from TRBV9 and TRBJ2-1; no reliable D call. Germline assignment: CDR1 SGDLS and CDR2 YYNGEE. The CDR3 extends over 14 amino acids. With 4 bases removed from V and 6 bases from J, the gap between germline ends came to 14 bases. The CDR3 nucleotides read TGTGCCAGCAGCCCGTACTGGAAGGTCAATGAGCAGTTCTTC. It codes for CASSPYWKVNEQFF.

The V call is TRBV6-2 or TRBV6-3, the J call TRBJ1-3; TRBD1 matches 7 bases. Trimming cost V 4 bases and J 0 bases; bases outside gene matches: 6. CDR1 and CDR2 (germline): MNHEY, SVGEGT. The CDR3 runs 16 residues. The CDR3 loop is CASSWDSILSGNTIYF. The CDR3 nucleotides read TGTGCCAGCAGTTGGGACAGCATCCTCTCTGGAAACACCATATATTTT.

The chain has TRBV5-1 and TRBJ2-1; D ambiguous. CDR1 is SGHRS and CDR2 is YFSETQ in the germline V gene. This CDR3 has 15 residues. The V and J ends lost 0 bases and 0 bases respectively, with 7 bases between them. The CDR3 region is CASSLGQNSYNEQFF. CDR3 nucleotide sequence: TGCGCCAGCAGCTTGGGTCAGAACTCCTACAATGAGCAGTTCTTC.

The chain links TRBV20-1 to TRBJ2-7, with 8 nucleotides matching TRBD2. CDR1 is DFQATT and CDR2 is SNEGSKA in the germline V gene (reference sequence). The CDR3 loop spans 13 amino acids. Losses at the gene ends were 6 bases for V and 2 bases for J; bases not matched to a gene: 6. The CDR3 sequence: CSAGGGRTYEQYF. Written as DNA, the CDR3 is TGCAGTGCAGGCGGGGGGCGCACCTACGAGCAGTACTTC.

This clonotype was seen repeatedly, ten times or more. This sequence joins TRBV4-1 and TRBJ2-5; D remains ambiguous. Germline V CDR1 and CDR2: MGHRA, YSYEKL. The V and J ends lost 2 bases and 4 bases respectively, with 14 bases between them. CDR3 length: 15 amino acids. The CDR3 sequence: CASSQSPRSLETQYF. The CDR3 nucleotides read TGCGCCAGCAGCCAAAGCCCTAGAAGCTTAGAGACCCAGTACTTC.

This clonotype has a handful of counts. V is TRBV30 and J is TRBJ2-7; possible D gene TRBD1, 6 bases. The V gene lost 6 bases and the J gene lost 0 bases, with 12 bases spanning the gap. CDR3 length equals 13 residues. Looked up from germline, CDR1 is GTSNPN and CDR2 is SVGIG (reference sequence). The CDR3 reads CACKGQSSYEQYV. The CDR3 nucleotides read TGTGCCTGCAAAGGACAGAGCTCCTACGAGCAGTACGTC.

This clonotype was counted only a few times. The chain has TRBV7-2 and TRBJ2-6; tentative D call: TRBD1 (6 bases). The V end was cut by 6 bases, the J end by 0 bases, with 12 bases between. Germline V gene data show CDR1 as SGHTA and CDR2 as FQGNSA. This CDR3 region has 16 residues. The CDR3 protein is CASRLTGTSGANVLTF. Here the CDR3 DNA reads TGTGCCAGCAGACTGACAGGAACCTCTGGGGCCAACGTCCTGACTTTC.

The chain is built from TRBV7-2 and TRBJ1-6, with a possible D match to TRBD1 (5 bases). The V end was cut by 3 bases, the J end by 9 bases, with 15 bases between. This CDR3 region has 15 residues. Germline V gene lookup returns CDR1 SGHTA and CDR2 FQGNSA. CDR3 amino acids: CASSLTAGRGSPLHF. The CDR3 DNA sequence: TGTGCCAGCAGCTTGACAGCCGGGCGTGGTTCACCCCTCCACTTT. Variable domain in full (rest from reference TRBV7-2 and TRBJ1-6): GAGVSQSPSNKVTEKGKDVELRCDPISGHTALYWYRQSLGQGLEFLIYFQGNSAPDKSGLPSDRFSAERTGGSVSTLTIQRTQQEDSAVYLCASSLTAGRGSPLHFGNGTRLTVT.

This clonotype was seen many times. This sequence joins TRBV20-1 and TRBJ2-5; either TRBD1 or TRBD2 may fit D (5 bases each). Trimming took 7 bases from V and 3 from J, leaving 15 bases between them. This CDR3 is built from 13 residues. Germline V gene sequence: CDR1 DFQATT, CDR2 SNEGSKA (reference sequence). The CDR3, as DNA: TGCAGTGGAGCTCCAGGGACGAAAGAGACCCAGTACTTC. It codes for CSGAPGTKETQYF.

The chain links TRBV5-4 to TRBJ1-1; perhaps TRBD1 as D (6 bases). Per the germline V gene, CDR1 is SGHNT and CDR2 is YYREEE (reference sequence). The CDR3 runs 14 residues. Trimming removed 4 bases from V and 4 bases from J, with 14 bases in between. This CDR3 is CASSGTGRGTEAFF. CDR3 DNA sequence: TGTGCCAGCAGCGGTACAGGGAGAGGCACTGAAGCTTTCTTT.

The sample holds a few counts of this clonotype. This chain uses TRBV20-1 with TRBJ2-2, with 7 bases matching TRBD1. CDR1 and CDR2 (germline): DFQATT, SNEGSKA (reference sequence). This CDR3 has 16 residues. Losses at the gene ends were 1 base for V and 3 bases for J; bases not matched to a gene: 8. CDR3 DNA sequence: TGCAGTGCTAGAGCCGCAGGGACAGTCTACACCGGGGAGCTGTTTTTT. This codes for CSARAAGTVYTGELFF.

The rearrangement joins TRBV12-2 to TRBJ2-3. TRBV12-2 is marked as a pseudogene. This CDR3 is built from 16 residues. This chain's CDR3 is CASLSWASGRIDTQYF. Written as DNA, the CDR3 is TGTGCAAGTCTCTCTTGGGCTAGCGGGAGAATAGATACGCAGTATTTT.

In this sample, this clonotype turned up a few times. The chain recombines TRBV6-5 with TRBJ2-3; 8 bases are a match to TRBD2. The germline V gene encodes CDR1 MNHEY and CDR2 SVGAGI. J lost 2 bases, V lost 6 bases, and 7 bases had no gene match. The CDR3 runs to 15 residues. The CDR3 region has the DNA TGTGCCAGCAGCCGATCGGGGGGGCCCACAGATACGCAGTATTTT. It translates to CASSRSGGPTDTQYF.

The rearrangement joins TRBV29-1 to TRBJ2-1, with 8 bases aligning to TRBD2. Germline V CDR1 and CDR2: SQVTM, ANQGSEA. J lost 4 bases, V lost 3 bases, and 5 bases had no gene match. This CDR3 comprises 14 residues. The CDR3 DNA sequence: TGCAGCGTTGATAGCGGGACCGTATACAATGAGCAGTTCTTC. Its protein is CSVDSGTVYNEQFF.

This clonotype has a handful of counts. The V and J genes are TRBV6-1 and TRBJ2-1, with D perhaps assigned TRBD1 or TRBD2 (6 bases each). The CDR3 consists of 15 residues. Germline CDR1 reads MNHNS; CDR2 reads SASEGT. V lost 4 bases to trimming and J lost 7 bases, with 17 bases between them. This CDR3 reads CASSGIGQGRNEQFF. CDR3 DNA sequence: TGTGCCAGCAGTGGTATAGGGCAGGGGAGGAATGAGCAGTTCTTC.

The V and J genes are TRBV7-2 and TRBJ1-3; 8 bases match TRBD1. Germline V gene lookup returns CDR1 SGHTA and CDR2 FQGNSA. The V segment lost 5 bases and the J segment 5 bases; nucleotides outside the gene matches: 5. The CDR3 has 14 amino acids. DNA of the CDR3: TGTGCCAGCAGCATCCGGGACAGGCGAAACACCATATATTTT. This encodes CASSIRDRRNTIYF.

The sample holds a few counts of this clonotype. The chain recombines TRBV27 with TRBJ2-2; the match to TRBD2 covers 8 bases. This CDR3 is 16 amino acids long. Germline V CDR1 and CDR2: MNHEY, SMNVEV (reference sequence). The ends lost 3 bases at V and 2 bases at J; junction bases unmatched: 5. CDR3 DNA sequence: TGTGCCAGCAGTTTCAGCGGGAGTATAAACACCGGGGAGCTGTTTTTT. This gives the protein CASSFSGSINTGELFF.

Only a few counts were recorded for this clonotype. This chain uses TRBV3-1 with TRBJ1-2, with 10 nucleotides matching TRBD1. V was pared by 7 bases and J by 5 bases, with 10 bases of the junction left unmatched. There are 15 residues in the CDR3. Germline loops: CDR1 LGHDT, CDR2 YNNKEL (reference sequence). CDR3 loop: CASTPGQGSPYGYTF. The CDR3 DNA sequence: TGTGCCAGCACCCCGGGACAGGGGTCTCCTTATGGCTACACCTTC.

The table lists this clonotype with a few counts. V is TRBV4-1 and J is TRBJ2-5; the D is unclear. Trimming took off 9 bases at V and 5 bases at J, with 7 bases between the two ends. The CDR3 totals 10 residues. Germline V gene sequence: CDR1 MGHRA, CDR2 YSYEKL. CDR3 coding DNA: TGCGCCAGTCTCGTGGAGACCCAGTACTTC. It codes for CASLVETQYF.

This clonotype was observed a few times. The chain links TRBV25-1 to TRBJ2-7; D unresolved. Trimming pared 1 base from V and 8 bases from J, leaving 12 bases between. Germline-derived CDR1 and CDR2 are MGHDK and SYGVNS. There are 13 residues in the CDR3. The CDR3 coding sequence is TGTGCCAGCAGTGAATCCGGTCGAAACCAGCAGTACTTC. It yields the protein CASSESGRNQQYF.

The rearrangement links TRBV20-1 to TRBJ2-2; 7 bases are shared with TRBD2. Germline assignment: CDR1 DFQATT and CDR2 SNEGSKA (reference sequence). V was pared by 0 bases and J by 6 bases, with 4 bases of the junction left unmatched. The length of the CDR3 is 14 residues. CDR3 nucleotides: TGCAGTGCTAGAGAGCGGGGGATGGCCGGGGAGCTGTTTTTT. Its translation: CSARERGMAGELFF.